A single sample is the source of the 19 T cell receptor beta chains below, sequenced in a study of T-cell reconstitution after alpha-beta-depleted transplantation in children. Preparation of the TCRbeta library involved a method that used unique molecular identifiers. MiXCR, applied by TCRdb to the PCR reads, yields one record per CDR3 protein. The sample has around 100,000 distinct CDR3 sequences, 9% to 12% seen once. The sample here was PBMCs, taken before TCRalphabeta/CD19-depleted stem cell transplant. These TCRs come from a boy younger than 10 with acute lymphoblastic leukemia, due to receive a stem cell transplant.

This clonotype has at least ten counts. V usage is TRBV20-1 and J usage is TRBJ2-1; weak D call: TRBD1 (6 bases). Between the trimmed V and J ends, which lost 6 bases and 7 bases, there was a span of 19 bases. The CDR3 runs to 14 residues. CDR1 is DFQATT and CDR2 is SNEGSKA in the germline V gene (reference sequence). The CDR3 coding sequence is TGCAGTGCCCGATTAGGACAGCCACAGAATGAGCAGTTCTTC. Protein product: CSARLGQPQNEQFF.

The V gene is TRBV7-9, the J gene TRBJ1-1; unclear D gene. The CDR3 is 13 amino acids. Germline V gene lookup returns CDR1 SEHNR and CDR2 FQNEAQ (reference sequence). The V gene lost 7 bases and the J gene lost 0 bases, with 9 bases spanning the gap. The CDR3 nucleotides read TGTGCCAGCACAAGAACAGTGAACACTGAAGCTTTCTTT. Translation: CASTRTVNTEAFF.

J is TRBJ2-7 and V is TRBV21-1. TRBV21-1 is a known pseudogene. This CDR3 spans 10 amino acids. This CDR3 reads CASSKVWQYF. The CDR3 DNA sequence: TGTGCCAGCAGCAAAGTGTGGCAGTACTTC.

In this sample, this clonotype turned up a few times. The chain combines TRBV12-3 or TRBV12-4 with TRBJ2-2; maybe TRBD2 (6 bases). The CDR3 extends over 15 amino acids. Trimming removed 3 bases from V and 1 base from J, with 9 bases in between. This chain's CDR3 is CASSLLAENTGELFF. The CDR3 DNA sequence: TGTGCCAGCAGTTTGTTAGCGGAGAACACCGGGGAGCTGTTTTTT.

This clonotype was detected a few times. CDR3 region: CASRTSGADYGYTF. CDR3 nucleotides: TGTGCCAGCAGGACCTCAGGGGCGGACTATGGCTACACCTTC. V usage is TRBV7-8 and J usage is TRBJ1-2, with D tentatively TRBD1 (6 bases). The CDR3 runs to 14 residues. CDR1 SGHVS and CDR2 FQNEAQ come from the germline V gene. Trimming stripped 6 bases from V and 3 bases from J, with 14 bases between.

CDR3 bases: TGTGCCAGCAGCCCTAGAAGGCGGGAAGGGGATACGCAGTATTTT. It yields the protein CASSPRRREGDTQYF. The chain has TRBV7-8 and TRBJ2-3; tentative D call: TRBD2 (6 bases). Germline assignment: CDR1 SGHVS and CDR2 FQNEAQ. The CDR3 consists of 15 residues. V dropped 5 bases and J dropped 6 bases, with 18 bases sitting between them.

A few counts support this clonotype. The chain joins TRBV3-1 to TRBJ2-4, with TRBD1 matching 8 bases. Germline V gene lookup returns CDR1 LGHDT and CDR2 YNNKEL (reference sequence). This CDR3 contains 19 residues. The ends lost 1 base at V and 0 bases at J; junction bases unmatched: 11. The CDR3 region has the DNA TGTGCCAGCAGCCAAGTCCGGACAGGGAGGCGAGGAGCCAAAAACATTCAGTACTTC. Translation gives CASSQVRTGRRGAKNIQYF.

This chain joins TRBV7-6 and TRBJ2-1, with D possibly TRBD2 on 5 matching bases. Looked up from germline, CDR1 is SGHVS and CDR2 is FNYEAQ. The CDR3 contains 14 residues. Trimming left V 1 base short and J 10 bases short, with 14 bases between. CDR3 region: CASSLVASPGEQFF. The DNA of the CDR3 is TGTGCCAGCAGCTTAGTAGCTAGCCCGGGAGAGCAGTTCTTC. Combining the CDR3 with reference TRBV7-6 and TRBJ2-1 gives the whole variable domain GAGVSQSPRYKVTKRGQDVALRCDPISGHVSLYWYRQALGQGPEFLTYFNYEAQQDKSGLPNDRFSAERPEGSISTLTIQRTEQRDSAMYRCASSLVASPGEQFFGPGTRLTVL.

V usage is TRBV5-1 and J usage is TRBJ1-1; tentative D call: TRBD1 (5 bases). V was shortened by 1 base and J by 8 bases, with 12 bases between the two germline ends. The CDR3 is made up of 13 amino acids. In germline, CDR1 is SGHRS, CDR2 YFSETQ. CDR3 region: CASSLKWGNEAFF. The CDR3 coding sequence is TGCGCCAGCAGCTTGAAGTGGGGGAACGAAGCTTTCTTT.

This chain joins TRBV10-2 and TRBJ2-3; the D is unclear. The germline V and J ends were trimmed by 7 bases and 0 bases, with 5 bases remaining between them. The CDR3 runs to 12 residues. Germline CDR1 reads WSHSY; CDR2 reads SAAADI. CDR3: CASMTSTDTQYF. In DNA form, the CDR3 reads TGCGCCAGCATGACTAGCACAGATACGCAGTATTTT.

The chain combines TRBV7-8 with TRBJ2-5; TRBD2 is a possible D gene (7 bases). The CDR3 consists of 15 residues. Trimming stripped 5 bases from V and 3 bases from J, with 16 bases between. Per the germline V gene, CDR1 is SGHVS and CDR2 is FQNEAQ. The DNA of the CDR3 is TGTGCCAGCAGCCCCGGGGGCGGGAGTAAAGAGACCCAGTACTTC. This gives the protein CASSPGGGSKETQYF.

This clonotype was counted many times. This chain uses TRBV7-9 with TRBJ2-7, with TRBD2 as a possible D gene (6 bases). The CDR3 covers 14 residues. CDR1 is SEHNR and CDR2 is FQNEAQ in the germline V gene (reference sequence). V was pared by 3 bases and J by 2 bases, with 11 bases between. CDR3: CASSLTSGAYEQYF. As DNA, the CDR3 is TGTGCCAGCAGCTTGACTAGTGGGGCCTACGAGCAGTACTTC.

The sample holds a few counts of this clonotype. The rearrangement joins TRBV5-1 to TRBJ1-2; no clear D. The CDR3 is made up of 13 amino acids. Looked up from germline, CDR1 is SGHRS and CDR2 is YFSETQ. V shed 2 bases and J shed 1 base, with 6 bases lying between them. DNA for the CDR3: TGCGCCAGCAGCTTCACACATAACTATGGCTACACCTTC. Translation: CASSFTHNYGYTF. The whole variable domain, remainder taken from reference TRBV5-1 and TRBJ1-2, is KAGVTQTPRYLIKTRGQQVTLSCSPISGHRSVSWYQQTPGQGLQFLFEYFSETQRNKGNFPGRFSGRQFSNSRSEMNVSTLELGDSALYLCASSFTHNYGYTFGSGTRLTVV.

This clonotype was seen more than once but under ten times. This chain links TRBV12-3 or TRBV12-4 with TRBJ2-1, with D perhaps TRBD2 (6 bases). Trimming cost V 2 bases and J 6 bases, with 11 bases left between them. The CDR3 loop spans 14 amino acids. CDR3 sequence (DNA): TGTGCCAGCAGTTTACTGGACTACAGCAATGAGCAGTTCTTC. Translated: CASSLLDYSNEQFF.

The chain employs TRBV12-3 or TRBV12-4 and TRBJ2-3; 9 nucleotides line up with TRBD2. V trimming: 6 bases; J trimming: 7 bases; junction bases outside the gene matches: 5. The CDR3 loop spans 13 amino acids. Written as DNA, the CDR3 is TGTGCCAGCAGCCTAGCGGGATGGAATACGCAGTATTTT. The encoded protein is CASSLAGWNTQYF.

CDR3 loop: CSVEGIDTEAFF. DNA for the CDR3: TGCAGCGTTGAGGGAATTGACACTGAAGCTTTCTTT. The J gene is TRBJ1-1, the V gene TRBV29-1; D ambiguous. CDR3 size: 12 residues. The V gene's germline CDR1 is SQVTM and CDR2 ANQGSEA. Trimming removed 3 bases from V and 3 bases from J, with 8 bases in between.

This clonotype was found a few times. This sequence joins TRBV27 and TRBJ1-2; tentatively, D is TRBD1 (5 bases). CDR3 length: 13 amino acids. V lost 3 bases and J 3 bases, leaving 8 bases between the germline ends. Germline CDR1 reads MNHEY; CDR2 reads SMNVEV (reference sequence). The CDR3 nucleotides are TGTGCCAGCAGTTTTCAGGGCTACTATGGCTACACCTTC. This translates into CASSFQGYYGYTF.

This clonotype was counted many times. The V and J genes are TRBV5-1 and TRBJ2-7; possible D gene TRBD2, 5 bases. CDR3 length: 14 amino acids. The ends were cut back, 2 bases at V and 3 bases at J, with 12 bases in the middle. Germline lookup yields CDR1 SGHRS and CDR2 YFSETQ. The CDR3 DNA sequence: TGCGCCAGCAGCTTAGGGAGCCCTCTCTACGAGCAGTACTTC. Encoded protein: CASSLGSPLYEQYF.

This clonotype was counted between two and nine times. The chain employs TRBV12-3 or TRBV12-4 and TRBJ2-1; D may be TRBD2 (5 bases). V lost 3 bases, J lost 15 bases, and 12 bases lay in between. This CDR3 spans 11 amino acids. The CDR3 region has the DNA TGTGCCAGCAGTTTGAGGGAGTTTCGGTTCTTC. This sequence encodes CASSLREFRFF.